This TCR beta chain was obtained from a study of response to subunit inactivated influenza vaccine. Study outcomes and limitations: The authors proposed limited new T cell recruitment per seasonal influenza vaccination.

TCRdb reanalysed the RT-PCR reads using MiXCR and keeps one entry per CDR3 protein. The table lists a few hundred thousand distinct CDR3 sequences, 9.5% to 12% of them singletons. This clonotype was found many times. Its antigen is unidentified. This specimen was PBMCs from blood, taken more than 35 days after vaccination. The sequence derives from a man aged 45-65 years who received an inactivated influenza vaccine.

The CDR3 reads CASSLVVGNQPQHF. The CDR3 nucleotides are TGTGCCAGCAGCTTAGTGGTCGGCAATCAGCCCCAGCATTTT. The chain is built from TRBV7-8 and TRBJ1-5; no firm D call. Germline V gene data show CDR1 as SGHVS and CDR2 as FQNEAQ. V was shortened by 1 base and J by 2 bases, with 6 bases between the two germline ends. The CDR3 is 14 residues long. Looking up the rest from reference TRBV7-8 and TRBJ1-5 gives the full variable domain: GAGVSQSPRYKVAKRGQDVALRCDPISGHVSLFWYQQALGQGPEFLTYFQNEAQLDKSGLPSDRFFAERPEGSVSTLKIQRTQQEDSAVYLCASSLVVGNQPQHFGDGTRLSIL.